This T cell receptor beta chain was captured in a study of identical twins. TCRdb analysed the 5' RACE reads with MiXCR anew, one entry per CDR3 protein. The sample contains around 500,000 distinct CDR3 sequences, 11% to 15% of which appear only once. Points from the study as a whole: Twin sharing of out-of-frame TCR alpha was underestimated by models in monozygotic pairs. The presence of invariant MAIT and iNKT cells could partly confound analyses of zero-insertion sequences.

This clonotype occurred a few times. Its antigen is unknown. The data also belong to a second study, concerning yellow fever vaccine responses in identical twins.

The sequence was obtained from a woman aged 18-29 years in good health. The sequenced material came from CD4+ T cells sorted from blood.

CDR3 protein: CSVRARWQDNEQFF. The CDR3 DNA reads TGCAGCGTCCGAGCCAGGTGGCAGGACAATGAGCAGTTCTTC. The chain carries TRBV29-1 and TRBJ2-1; D is unclear. CDR1 is SQVTM and CDR2 is ANQGSEA in the germline V gene. Deletions cut 6 bases from V and 5 bases from J, with 17 bases between. The length of the CDR3 is 14 residues.